This TCR beta chain was captured in a study of shared clonotypes between healthy human individuals. The repertoire was sequenced with immunoSEQ multiplex PCR; TCRdb's copy has only in-frame clones and lacks some. The table has about 470,000 clones, around 75% seen once. Material: PBMCs. This TCR was recovered from a woman between 40 and 55 years old in good health. Some clones in this sample may be carry-over from other donors' samples.

CDR3: CASSLDSSSQGGNQPQHF. Written as DNA, the CDR3 is TGTGCCAGCAGCTTAGACTCATCTTCGCAGGGGGGCAATCAGCCCCAGCATTTT. The genes are TRBV7-2 and TRBJ1-5; 7 bases align to TRBD1. The CDR3 loop spans 18 amino acids. J lost 2 bases, V lost 1 base, and 11 bases had no gene match. CDR1 is SGHTA and CDR2 is FQGNSA in the germline V gene.